These 29 T cell receptor beta chains originate from one sample sequenced in a study of blood T cell repertoires in COVID-19. Using immunoSEQ multiplex PCR, the repertoire was profiled, and TCRdb retains in-frame clones only, with some absent. The sample records about 300,000 clones, 70% to 90% being singletons. The sequenced sample was PBMCs or T cells enriched from blood (not recorded which). Receptors originate from a man between 25 and 39 years old who had recovered from COVID-19.

The chain is built from TRBV10-2 and TRBJ1-2; 9 bases agree with TRBD1. V shed 8 bases and J 10 bases; nucleotides not matched to a gene: 11. There are 13 residues in the CDR3. The germline V gene has CDR1 WSHSY and CDR2 SAAADI. CDR3 nucleotides: TGCGCCAGCCGACCCAGGACAGGGGACCTCTACACCTTC. This encodes CASRPRTGDLYTF.

This chain uses TRBV19 with TRBJ2-3, with 11 nucleotides matching TRBD2. The length of the CDR3 is 18 residues. Germline V lookup: CDR1 LNHDA, CDR2 SQIVND (reference sequence). V gave up 4 bases and J gave up 2 bases; unmatched junction bases: 11. The CDR3 coding sequence is TGTGCCAGTAGTAGACACGGTACTAGCGGGAGACTCACAGATACGCAGTATTTT. Protein sequence: CASSRHGTSGRLTDTQYF.

J is TRBJ2-7 and V is TRBV3-1 (or the pseudogene TRBV3-2), with a weak D call TRBD1 (6 bases). There are 16 residues in the CDR3. CDR1 LGHDT and CDR2 YNNKEL come from the germline V gene (reference sequence). V was cut by 1 base and J by 7 bases, with 20 bases left in between. The CDR3 nucleotides read TGTGCCAGCAGCCAAGTCGTGGGGGCTATACCGGGGGAGCAGTACTTC. As protein: CASSQVVGAIPGEQYF.

The V call is TRBV14, the J call TRBJ2-2; 10 bases line up with TRBD1. The CDR3 consists of 19 residues. The germline CDR1 and CDR2 sequences are SGHDN and FVKESK. Trimming removed 3 bases from V and 2 bases from J; junction bases left unmatched: 12. The CDR3 protein is CASSHGDRGRVRNTGELFF. CDR3 in DNA: TGTGCCAGCAGCCATGGTGACAGGGGGCGAGTGAGAAACACCGGGGAGCTGTTTTTT.

The CDR3 region is CASGFGGGPYNEQFF. The CDR3 DNA reads TGTGCCAGCGGGTTTGGGGGAGGCCCTTACAATGAGCAGTTCTTC. The rearrangement links TRBV27 to TRBJ2-1; D might be TRBD2 (6 bases). Looked up from germline, CDR1 is MNHEY and CDR2 is SMNVEV (reference sequence). V shed 8 bases and J shed 4 bases, with 18 bases lying between them. The CDR3 length is 15 residues.

Here the CDR3 reads CASSEYSAKQGEKLFF. The CDR3 DNA is TGTGCCAGTAGTGAGTATTCGGCGAAGCAGGGTGAAAAACTGTTTTTT. J is TRBJ1-4 and V is TRBV19, with D possibly matching TRBD1 (5 bases). Germline CDR1 reads LNHDA; CDR2 reads SQIVND (reference sequence). Trimming removed 5 bases from V and 7 bases from J, with 20 bases in between. CDR3 length equals 16 residues.

The chain carries TRBV6-5 and TRBJ2-4; 8 positions match TRBD2. Trimming cost V 0 bases and J 5 bases; bases outside gene matches: 6. Germline V lookup: CDR1 MNHEY, CDR2 SVGAGI. This CDR3 is built from 16 residues. The CDR3 DNA sequence: TGTGCCAGCAGTTACTCGCGTCAAGCGGGGGAAAACATTCAGTACTTC. This encodes CASSYSRQAGENIQYF.

The chain is built from TRBV27 and TRBJ2-7; TRBD1 matches 9 bases. CDR3 length equals 14 residues. The junction had 2 bases not matched to a gene; V was cut back by 5 bases and J by 0 bases. Germline assignment: CDR1 MNHEY and CDR2 SMNVEV (reference sequence). The CDR3 here is CASSRTGVSYEQYF. CDR3 nucleotides: TGTGCCAGCAGTAGGACAGGGGTCTCCTACGAGCAGTACTTC.

The V and J genes are TRBV9 and TRBJ1-1; D may be TRBD1 (6 bases). CDR3 length equals 14 residues. The germline V gene encodes CDR1 SGDLS and CDR2 YYNGEE. V lost 4 bases to trimming and J lost 2 bases, with 12 bases between them. CDR3 coding DNA: TGTGCCAGCAGCCCTAGGACAGACAACACTGAAGCTTTCTTT. It specifies CASSPRTDNTEAFF. The full variable domain, completed using reference TRBV9 and TRBJ1-1, is DSGVTQTPKHLITATGQRVTLRCSPRSGDLSVYWYQQSLDQGLQFLIQYYNGEERAKGNILERFSAQQFPDLHSELNLSSLELGDSALYFCASSPRTDNTEAFFGQGTRLTVV.

The CDR3 sequence: CASSIATGVGQPQHF. The CDR3, as DNA: TGTGCCAGTAGTATAGCCACAGGGGTGGGGCAGCCCCAGCATTTT. This chain links TRBV19 with TRBJ1-5; TRBD1 agrees at 7 bases. This CDR3 has 15 amino acids. Germline-derived CDR1 and CDR2 are LNHDA and SQIVND (reference sequence). The V gene end was trimmed by 1 base and the J gene end by 7 bases; junction bases not matched to a gene: 7.

The gene calls are TRBV28 and TRBJ1-5; tentative D call: TRBD1 (5 bases). The CDR3 runs to 13 residues. The germline V gene encodes CDR1 MDHEN and CDR2 SYDVKM. V lost 6 bases to trimming and J lost 6 bases, with 12 bases between them. The CDR3 here is CASRHQGTQPQHF. As DNA, the CDR3 is TGTGCCAGCAGGCATCAGGGTACTCAGCCCCAGCATTTT.

The chain employs TRBV29-1 and TRBJ2-7; D ambiguous. Germline V gives CDR1 SQVTM, CDR2 ANQGSEA. Trimming shortened V by 4 bases and J by 2 bases, and 6 bases separated the two germline ends. The CDR3 runs 11 residues. CDR3 region: CSVVGPYEQYF. CDR3 DNA sequence: TGCAGCGTTGTCGGTCCCTACGAGCAGTACTTC.

V gene TRBV18 combines with J gene TRBJ2-3; 9 positions match TRBD2. The CDR3 has 15 residues. Unmatched junction bases numbered 6, after V lost 6 bases and J lost 2 bases. Germline loops: CDR1 KGHSH, CDR2 LQKENI. The CDR3 DNA reads as TGTGCCAGCTCCTACGGGACTAGCCTCACAGATACGCAGTATTTT. Translating it yields CASSYGTSLTDTQYF.

This chain uses TRBV4-1 with TRBJ2-5; 10 nucleotides match TRBD1. The V and J ends lost 0 bases and 4 bases, in that order; junction bases with no gene match: 8. CDR1 MGHRA and CDR2 YSYEKL come from the germline V gene. The CDR3 is made up of 17 amino acids. The CDR3 bases are TGCGCCAGCAGCCAAGATCAAGGGACAGGGGATTTAGAGACCCAGTACTTC. Its translation: CASSQDQGTGDLETQYF.

The V and J genes are TRBV19 and TRBJ2-7, with D possibly TRBD2 on 7 matching bases. V was pared by 3 bases and J by 3 bases, with 15 bases between. The CDR3 has 15 amino acids. CDR1 LNHDA and CDR2 SQIVND come from the germline V gene (reference sequence). CDR3 loop: CASSMDGGLNYEQYF. The CDR3 region has the DNA TGTGCCAGTAGTATGGACGGGGGGCTTAACTACGAGCAGTACTTC.

This clone has a single count. This chain links TRBV27 with TRBJ2-1; TRBD2 matches 8 bases. Per the germline V gene, CDR1 is MNHEY and CDR2 is SMNVEV (reference sequence). Trimming removed 6 bases from V and 7 bases from J; junction bases left unmatched: 5. The CDR3 sequence is 13 residues long. In DNA form, the CDR3 reads TGTGCCAGCAGCGGACTAGCTTGGAATGAGCAGTTCTTC. Amino acid sequence: CASSGLAWNEQFF.

The chain recombines TRBV28 with TRBJ1-6; D remains ambiguous. The CDR3 is 16 amino acids. V was clipped by 4 bases and J by 6 bases, with 16 bases between them. CDR1 and CDR2 (germline): MDHEN, SYDVKM. The CDR3 protein is CASSSSFWAVNSPLHF. CDR3 DNA: TGTGCCAGCAGTTCCTCCTTTTGGGCCGTTAATTCACCCCTCCACTTT.

The chain joins TRBV13 to TRBJ1-1; 11 nucleotides agree with TRBD1. V shed 6 bases and J 6 bases; nucleotides not matched to a gene: 6. Germline values: CDR1 PRHDT, CDR2 FYEKMQ (reference sequence). CDR3 length: 14 residues. CDR3: CASSWDRGKSEAFF. In nucleotides, the CDR3 is TGTGCCAGCAGTTGGGACAGGGGGAAGTCTGAAGCTTTCTTT.

The sample holds a few counts of this clone. The chain links TRBV5-1 to TRBJ1-5, with 7 bases matching TRBD1. The CDR3 is 15 residues long. Germline assignment: CDR1 SGHRS and CDR2 YFSETQ. Germline trimming cut 4 bases from V and 2 bases from J; bases unmatched to any gene: 6. CDR3 region: CASSREGAGNQPQHF. CDR3 sequence (DNA): TGCGCCAGCAGCCGTGAGGGGGCGGGCAATCAGCCCCAGCATTTT.

This chain joins TRBV6-5 and TRBJ2-1, with D possibly matching TRBD2 (5 bases). V lost 0 bases and J 7 bases, leaving 13 bases between the germline ends. The CDR3 consists of 15 residues. Germline V gene data show CDR1 as MNHEY and CDR2 as SVGAGI. CDR3 protein: CASSYSGAGRNEQFF. The CDR3 coding sequence is TGTGCCAGCAGTTACTCAGGCGCGGGTAGGAATGAGCAGTTCTTC.

The genes are TRBV5-1 and TRBJ2-3; 9 nucleotides align to TRBD2. V was pared by 5 bases and J by 4 bases, with 5 bases of the junction left unmatched. The length of the CDR3 is 14 residues. Germline values: CDR1 SGHRS, CDR2 YFSETQ. CDR3 bases: TGCGCCAGCAGGGCGGGAGGGCCATCAGATACGCAGTATTTT. Its translation is CASRAGGPSDTQYF.

The chain recombines TRBV5-1 with TRBJ2-3, with a possible D match to TRBD1 (6 bases). CDR3 size: 15 residues. Germline lookup yields CDR1 SGHRS and CDR2 YFSETQ. Trimming removed 4 bases from V and 1 base from J, with 13 bases in between. The CDR3 reads CASSHKGVGTDTQYF. CDR3 DNA: TGCGCCAGCAGCCATAAGGGGGTAGGCACAGATACGCAGTATTTT. Together with reference TRBV5-1 and TRBJ2-3, the CDR3 gives the full variable domain: KAGVTQTPRYLIKTRGQQVTLSCSPISGHRSVSWYQQTPGQGLQFLFEYFSETQRNKGNFPGRFSGRQFSNSRSEMNVSTLELGDSALYLCASSHKGVGTDTQYFGPGTRLTVL.

V gene TRBV5-8 combines with J gene TRBJ1-6; a weak D match, TRBD1 (6 bases). The germline V and J ends were trimmed by 4 bases and 9 bases, with 17 bases remaining between them. The CDR3 runs to 15 residues. CDR1 SGHTS and CDR2 YDEGEE come from the germline V gene. The chain's CDR3 is CASSRQEAGVSPLHF. In nucleotides, the CDR3 is TGTGCCAGCAGCCGACAGGAGGCCGGGGTTTCACCCCTCCACTTT.

The rearrangement joins TRBV7-2 to TRBJ2-7; TRBD2 matches 7 bases. This CDR3 contains 17 residues. The germline V gene encodes CDR1 SGHTA and CDR2 FQGNSA. The V and J ends lost 2 bases and 0 bases, in that order; junction bases with no gene match: 10. The CDR3 spells CASSLPRGEGSSYEQYF. DNA of the CDR3: TGTGCCAGCAGCTTACCCCGGGGGGAGGGTAGCTCCTACGAGCAGTACTTC. Based on the CDR3 plus reference TRBV7-2 and TRBJ2-7, the full variable domain is GAGVSQSPSNKVTEKGKDVELRCDPISGHTALYWYRQSLGQGLEFLIYFQGNSAPDKSGLPSDRFSAERTGGSVSTLTIQRTQQEDSAVYLCASSLPRGEGSSYEQYFGPGTRLTVT.

The V call is TRBV9, the J call TRBJ2-7; TRBD2 is a possible D gene (5 bases). This CDR3 comprises 15 residues. Trimming stripped 4 bases from V and 2 bases from J, with 16 bases between. CDR1 SGDLS and CDR2 YYNGEE come from the germline V gene. The CDR3 nucleotides are TGTGCCAGCAGCACCGGACCGGGGAGAACCTACGAGCAGTACTTC. As protein: CASSTGPGRTYEQYF.

This chain links TRBV14 with TRBJ1-2, with D tentatively TRBD1 (5 bases). This CDR3 is 16 amino acids long. The germline V gene has CDR1 SGHDN and CDR2 FVKESK. V lost 0 bases to trimming and J lost 5 bases, with 16 bases between them. The CDR3 spells CASSQDRRQGEYGYTF. CDR3 bases: TGTGCCAGCAGCCAAGATCGTAGGCAGGGCGAATATGGCTACACCTTC.

V usage is TRBV10-2 and J usage is TRBJ2-1; a possible D gene is TRBD1 (6 bases). V was pared by 6 bases and J by 9 bases, with 21 bases between. CDR3 length: 15 amino acids. Germline V gives CDR1 WSHSY, CDR2 SAAADI. The CDR3 sequence: CASSDTGRTGGEQFF. The DNA for the CDR3 is TGCGCCAGCAGCGATACAGGGCGCACAGGCGGTGAGCAGTTCTTC.

The CDR3 DNA reads as TGTGCCAGTAGTGCCGGGACAGGGTGGGGGTTTAACACTGAAGCTTTCTTT. It codes for CASSAGTGWGFNTEAFF. The chain combines TRBV19 with TRBJ1-1, with 9 bases identical to TRBD1. The length of the CDR3 is 17 residues. Germline assignment: CDR1 LNHDA and CDR2 SQIVND (reference sequence). V dropped 5 bases and J dropped 2; count of bases not matched to a gene: 12.

J is TRBJ2-1 and V is TRBV28, with D maybe TRBD2 (6 bases). Germline V gene sequence: CDR1 MDHEN, CDR2 SYDVKM. The CDR3 runs to 15 residues. V shed 3 bases and J shed 2 bases, with 11 bases lying between them. The CDR3 sequence: CASSFRGLTYNEQFF. CDR3 DNA: TGTGCCAGCAGTTTTCGGGGGTTGACCTACAATGAGCAGTTCTTC.